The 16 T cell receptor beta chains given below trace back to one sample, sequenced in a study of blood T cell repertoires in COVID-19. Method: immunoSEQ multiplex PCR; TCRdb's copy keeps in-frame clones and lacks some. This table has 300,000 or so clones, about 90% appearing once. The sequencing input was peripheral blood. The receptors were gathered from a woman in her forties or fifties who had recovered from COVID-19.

The CDR3 is CASSRGLESYEQYF. CDR3 bases: TGTGCCAGCAGCCGGGGACTAGAGAGCTACGAGCAGTACTTC. The J gene is TRBJ2-7, the V gene TRBV5-4; TRBD2 aligns across 8 bases. The germline V gene encodes CDR1 SGHNT and CDR2 YYREEE (reference sequence). With V trimmed by 4 bases and J by 3 bases, 6 bases remained unmatched. The CDR3 is 14 amino acids.

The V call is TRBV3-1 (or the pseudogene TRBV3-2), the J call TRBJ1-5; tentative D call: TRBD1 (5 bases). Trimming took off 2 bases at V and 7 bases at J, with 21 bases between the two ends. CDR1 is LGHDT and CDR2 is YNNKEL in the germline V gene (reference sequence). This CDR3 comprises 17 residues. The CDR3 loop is CASSQSSRRQRRQPQHF. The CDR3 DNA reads TGTGCCAGCAGCCAATCTTCCCGTAGACAGCGTCGACAGCCCCAGCATTTT.

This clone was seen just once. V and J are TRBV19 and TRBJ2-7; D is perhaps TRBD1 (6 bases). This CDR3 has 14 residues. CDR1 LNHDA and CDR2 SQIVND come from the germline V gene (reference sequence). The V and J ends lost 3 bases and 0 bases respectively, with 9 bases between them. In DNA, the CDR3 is TGTGCCAGTAGTATTACAGGGAGCTCCTACGAGCAGTACTTC. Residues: CASSITGSSYEQYF.

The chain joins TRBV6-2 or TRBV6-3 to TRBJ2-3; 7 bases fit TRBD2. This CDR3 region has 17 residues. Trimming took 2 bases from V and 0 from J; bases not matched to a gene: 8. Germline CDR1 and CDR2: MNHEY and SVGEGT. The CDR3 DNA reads TGTGCCAGCAGTTACGGTGGGCTAGCGGAAAGCACAGATACGCAGTATTTT. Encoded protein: CASSYGGLAESTDTQYF.

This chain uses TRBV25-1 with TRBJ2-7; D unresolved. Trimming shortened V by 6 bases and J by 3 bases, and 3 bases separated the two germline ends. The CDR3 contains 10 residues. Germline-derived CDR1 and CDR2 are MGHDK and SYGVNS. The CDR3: CASSVYEQYF. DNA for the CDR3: TGTGCCAGCAGCGTCTACGAGCAGTACTTC.

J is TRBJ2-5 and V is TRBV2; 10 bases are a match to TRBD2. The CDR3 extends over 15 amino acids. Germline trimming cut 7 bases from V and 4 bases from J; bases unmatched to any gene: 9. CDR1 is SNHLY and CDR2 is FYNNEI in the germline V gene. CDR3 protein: CASTLLAGGRETQYF. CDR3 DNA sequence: TGTGCCAGCACCCTGTTAGCGGGAGGAAGAGAGACCCAGTACTTC.

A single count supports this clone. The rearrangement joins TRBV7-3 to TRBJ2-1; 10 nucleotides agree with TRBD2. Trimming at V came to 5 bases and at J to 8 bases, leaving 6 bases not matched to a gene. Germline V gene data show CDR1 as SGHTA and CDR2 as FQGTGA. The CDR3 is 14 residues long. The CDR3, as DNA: TGTGCCAGCAGCCGTTCTAGCGGGAGAGATGAGCAGTTCTTC. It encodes CASSRSSGRDEQFF. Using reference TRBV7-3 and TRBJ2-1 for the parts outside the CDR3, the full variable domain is GAGVSQTPSNKVTEKGKYVELRCDPISGHTALYWYRQSLGQGPEFLIYFQGTGAADDSGLPNDRFFAVRPEGSVSTLKIQRTERGDSAVYLCASSRSSGRDEQFFGPGTRLTVL.

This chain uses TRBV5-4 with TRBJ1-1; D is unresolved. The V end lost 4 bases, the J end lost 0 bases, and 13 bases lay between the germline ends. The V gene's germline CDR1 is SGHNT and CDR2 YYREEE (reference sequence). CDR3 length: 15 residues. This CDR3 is CASSPVVSMNTEAFF. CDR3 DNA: TGTGCCAGCAGCCCCGTGGTAAGCATGAACACTGAAGCTTTCTTT.

The CDR3 bases are TGTGCCAGCAGCTTCGACAGGGTTAGTGGCTACACCTTC. Amino acid sequence: CASSFDRVSGYTF. The chain joins TRBV7-2 to TRBJ1-2, with 7 bases matching TRBD1. With V trimmed by 3 bases and J by 7 bases, 5 bases remained unmatched. Germline values: CDR1 SGHTA, CDR2 FQGNSA. This CDR3 contains 13 residues.

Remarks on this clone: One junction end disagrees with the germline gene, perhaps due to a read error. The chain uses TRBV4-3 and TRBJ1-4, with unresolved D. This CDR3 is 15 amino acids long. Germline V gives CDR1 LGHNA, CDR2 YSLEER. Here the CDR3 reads CASSQDFTSNKKLFF. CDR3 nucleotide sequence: TGCGCCAGCAGCCAAGATTTCACAAGTAATAAAAAACTGTTTTTT.

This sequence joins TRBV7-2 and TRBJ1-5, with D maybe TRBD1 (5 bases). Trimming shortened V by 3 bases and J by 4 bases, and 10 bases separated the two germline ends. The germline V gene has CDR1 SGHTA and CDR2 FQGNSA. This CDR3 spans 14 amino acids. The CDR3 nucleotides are TGTGCCAGCAGCTTGGGGGGGACGAATCAGCCCCAGCATTTT. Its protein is CASSLGGTNQPQHF.

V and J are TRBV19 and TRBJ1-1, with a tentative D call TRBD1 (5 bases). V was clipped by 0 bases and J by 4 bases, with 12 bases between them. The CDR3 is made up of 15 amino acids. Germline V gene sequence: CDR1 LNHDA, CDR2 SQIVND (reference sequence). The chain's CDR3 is CASSIETPGFTEAFF. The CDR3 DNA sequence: TGTGCCAGTAGTATAGAAACCCCAGGGTTCACTGAAGCTTTCTTT.

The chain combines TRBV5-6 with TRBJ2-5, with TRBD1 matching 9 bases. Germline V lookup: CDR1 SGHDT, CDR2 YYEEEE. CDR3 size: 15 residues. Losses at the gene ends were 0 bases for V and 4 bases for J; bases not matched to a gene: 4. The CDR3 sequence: CASSLGTGVRETQYF. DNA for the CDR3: TGTGCCAGCAGCTTGGGGACAGGGGTTAGAGAGACCCAGTACTTC.

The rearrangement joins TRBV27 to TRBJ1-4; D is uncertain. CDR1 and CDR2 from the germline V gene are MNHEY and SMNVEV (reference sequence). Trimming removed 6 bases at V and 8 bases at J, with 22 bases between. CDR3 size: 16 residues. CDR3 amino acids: CASSQQPTRTREKLFF. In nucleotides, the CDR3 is TGTGCCAGCAGCCAACAACCAACCCGAACGAGGGAAAAACTGTTTTTT.

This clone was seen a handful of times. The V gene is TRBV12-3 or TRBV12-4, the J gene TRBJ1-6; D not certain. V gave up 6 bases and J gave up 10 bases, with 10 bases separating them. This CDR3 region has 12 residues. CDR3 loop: CASRFDGSPLHF. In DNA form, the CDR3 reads TGTGCCAGCAGGTTCGATGGCTCACCCCTCCACTTT.

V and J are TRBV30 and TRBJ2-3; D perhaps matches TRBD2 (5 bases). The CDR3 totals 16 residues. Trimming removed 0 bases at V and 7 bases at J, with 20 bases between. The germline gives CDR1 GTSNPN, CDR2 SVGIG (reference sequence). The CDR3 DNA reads TGTGCCTGGAGTGTAATGTCTCGAGGGAGTGGATATACGCAGTATTTT. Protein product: CAWSVMSRGSGYTQYF.